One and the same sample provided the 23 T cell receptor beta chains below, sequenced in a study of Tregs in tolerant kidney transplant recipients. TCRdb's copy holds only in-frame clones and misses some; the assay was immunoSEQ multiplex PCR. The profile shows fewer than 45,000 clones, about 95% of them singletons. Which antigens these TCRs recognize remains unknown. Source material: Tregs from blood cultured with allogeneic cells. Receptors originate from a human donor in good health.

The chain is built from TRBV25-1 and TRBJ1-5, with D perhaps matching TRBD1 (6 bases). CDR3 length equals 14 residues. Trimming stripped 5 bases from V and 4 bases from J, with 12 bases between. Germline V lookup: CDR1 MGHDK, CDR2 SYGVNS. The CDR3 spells CASSFAGVNQPQHF. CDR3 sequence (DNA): TGTGCCAGCAGTTTTGCAGGGGTGAATCAGCCCCAGCATTTT.

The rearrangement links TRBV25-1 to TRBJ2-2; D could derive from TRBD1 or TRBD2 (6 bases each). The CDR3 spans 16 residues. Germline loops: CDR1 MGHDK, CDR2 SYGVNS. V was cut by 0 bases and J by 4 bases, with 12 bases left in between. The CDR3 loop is CASSEYGGPRTGELFF. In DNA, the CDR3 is TGTGCCAGCAGTGAATATGGGGGGCCCCGCACCGGGGAGCTGTTTTTT.

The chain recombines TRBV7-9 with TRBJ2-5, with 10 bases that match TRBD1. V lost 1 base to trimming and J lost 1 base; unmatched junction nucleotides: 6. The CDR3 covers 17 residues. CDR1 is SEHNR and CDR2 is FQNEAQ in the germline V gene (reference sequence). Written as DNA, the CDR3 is TGTGCCAGCAGCTTAGGGACAGGGGGTTTAACCCAAGAGACCCAGTACTTC. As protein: CASSLGTGGLTQETQYF.

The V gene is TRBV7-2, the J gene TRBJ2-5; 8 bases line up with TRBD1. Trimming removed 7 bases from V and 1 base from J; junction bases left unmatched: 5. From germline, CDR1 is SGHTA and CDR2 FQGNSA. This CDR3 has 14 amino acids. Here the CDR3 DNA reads TGTGCCAGCACCCAGGGGGCGACCCAAGAGACCCAGTACTTC. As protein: CASTQGATQETQYF. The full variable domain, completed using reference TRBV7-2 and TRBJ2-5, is GAGVSQSPSNKVTEKGKDVELRCDPISGHTALYWYRQSLGQGLEFLIYFQGNSAPDKSGLPSDRFSAERTGGSVSTLTIQRTQQEDSAVYLCASTQGATQETQYFGPGTRLLVL.

CDR3 residues: CASSLGGRAPNEQFF. The CDR3 coding sequence is TGCGCCAGCAGCTTGGGCGGGAGGGCCCCGAATGAGCAGTTCTTC. The V and J genes are TRBV5-1 and TRBJ2-1; 9 bases are shared with TRBD2. The CDR3 totals 15 residues. Trimming cost V 0 bases and J 7 bases; bases outside gene matches: 5. In germline, CDR1 is SGHRS, CDR2 YFSETQ.

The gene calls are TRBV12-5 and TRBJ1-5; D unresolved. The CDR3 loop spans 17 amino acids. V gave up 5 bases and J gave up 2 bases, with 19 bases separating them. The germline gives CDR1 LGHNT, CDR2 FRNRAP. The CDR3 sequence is CASGAPPRGRGNQPQHF. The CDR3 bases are TGTGCTAGTGGTGCCCCCCCACGGGGAAGGGGCAATCAGCCCCAGCATTTT.

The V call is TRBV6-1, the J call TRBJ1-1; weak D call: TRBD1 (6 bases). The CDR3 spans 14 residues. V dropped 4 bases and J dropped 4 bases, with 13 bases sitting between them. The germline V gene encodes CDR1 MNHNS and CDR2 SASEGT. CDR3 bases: TGTGCCAGCAGTGCTACCAGGGGTTTCACTGAAGCTTTCTTT. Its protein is CASSATRGFTEAFF.

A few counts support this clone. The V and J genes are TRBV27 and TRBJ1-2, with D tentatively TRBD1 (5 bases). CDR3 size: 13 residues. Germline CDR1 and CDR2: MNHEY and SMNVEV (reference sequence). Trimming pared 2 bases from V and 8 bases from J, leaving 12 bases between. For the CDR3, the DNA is TGTGCCAGCAGTTTAGCGGCAGGGAACGGCTACACCTTC. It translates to CASSLAAGNGYTF.

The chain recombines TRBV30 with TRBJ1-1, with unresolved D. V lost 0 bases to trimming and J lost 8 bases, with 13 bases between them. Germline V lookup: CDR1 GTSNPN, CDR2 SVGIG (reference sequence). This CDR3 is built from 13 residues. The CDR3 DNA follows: TGTGCCTGGAGTGTAGGTTATGTCCCCGAAGCTTTCTTT. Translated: CAWSVGYVPEAFF.

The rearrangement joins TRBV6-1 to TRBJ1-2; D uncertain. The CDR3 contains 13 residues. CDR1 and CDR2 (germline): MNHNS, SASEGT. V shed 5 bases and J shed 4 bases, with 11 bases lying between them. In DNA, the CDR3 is TGTGCCAGCAGTCCACACGGTTTCTATGGCTACACCTTC. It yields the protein CASSPHGFYGYTF.

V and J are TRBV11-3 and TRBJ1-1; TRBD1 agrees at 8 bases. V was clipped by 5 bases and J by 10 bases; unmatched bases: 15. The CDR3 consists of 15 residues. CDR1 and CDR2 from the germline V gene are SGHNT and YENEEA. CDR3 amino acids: CASSPGQGSEQAAFF. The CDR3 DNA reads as TGTGCCAGCAGCCCCGGACAGGGAAGTGAGCAAGCAGCTTTCTTT.

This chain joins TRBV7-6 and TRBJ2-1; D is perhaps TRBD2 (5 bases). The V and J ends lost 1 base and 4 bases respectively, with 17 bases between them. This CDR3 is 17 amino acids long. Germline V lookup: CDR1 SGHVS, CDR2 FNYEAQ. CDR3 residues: CASSLEPETGIYNEQFF. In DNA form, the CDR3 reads TGTGCCAGCAGCTTAGAACCCGAGACGGGGATTTACAATGAGCAGTTCTTC.

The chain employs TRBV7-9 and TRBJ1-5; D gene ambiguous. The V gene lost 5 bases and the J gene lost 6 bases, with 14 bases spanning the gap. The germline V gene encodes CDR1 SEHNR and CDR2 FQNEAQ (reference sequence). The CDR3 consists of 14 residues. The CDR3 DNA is TGTGCCAGCAGCCCCAAGGGCGGCGTTCAGCCCCAGCATTTT. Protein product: CASSPKGGVQPQHF.

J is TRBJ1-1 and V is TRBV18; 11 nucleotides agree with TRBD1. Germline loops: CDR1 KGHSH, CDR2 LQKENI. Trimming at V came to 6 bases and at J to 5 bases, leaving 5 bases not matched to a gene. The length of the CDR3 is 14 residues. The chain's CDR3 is CASSRGQGGTEAFF. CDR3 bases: TGTGCCAGCTCTCGGGGACAGGGGGGGACTGAAGCTTTCTTT.

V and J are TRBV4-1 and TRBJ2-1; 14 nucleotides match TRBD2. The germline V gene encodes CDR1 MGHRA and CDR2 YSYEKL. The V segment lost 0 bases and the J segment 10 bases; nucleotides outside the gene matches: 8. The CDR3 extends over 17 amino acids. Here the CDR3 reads CASSQEQGLAGAGEQFF. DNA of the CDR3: TGCGCCAGCAGCCAAGAGCAGGGACTAGCGGGGGCGGGAGAGCAGTTCTTC.

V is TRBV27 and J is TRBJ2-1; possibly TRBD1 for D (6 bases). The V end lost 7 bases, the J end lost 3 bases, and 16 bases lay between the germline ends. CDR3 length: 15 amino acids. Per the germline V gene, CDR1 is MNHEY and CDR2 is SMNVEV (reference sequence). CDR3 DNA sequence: TGTGCCAGCAAATTTCGAGACAGGTTCTACAATGAGCAGTTCTTC. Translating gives CASKFRDRFYNEQFF.

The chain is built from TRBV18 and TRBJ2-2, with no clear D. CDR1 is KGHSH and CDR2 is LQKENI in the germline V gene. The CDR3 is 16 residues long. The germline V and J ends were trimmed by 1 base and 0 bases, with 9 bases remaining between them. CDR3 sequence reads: CASSPRNTPNTGELFF. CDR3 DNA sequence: TGTGCCAGCTCACCACGAAACACGCCGAACACCGGGGAGCTGTTTTTT.

CDR3 nucleotides: TGTGCCAGCAGTGAAGCAAGCGGGGGGCCCCACCATGAGCAGTTCTTC. Translation gives CASSEASGGPHHEQFF. V usage is TRBV2 and J usage is TRBJ2-1; 9 nucleotides match TRBD2. The CDR3 spans 16 residues. CDR1 SNHLY and CDR2 FYNNEI come from the germline V gene. The V and J ends lost 0 bases and 8 bases, in that order; junction bases with no gene match: 8.

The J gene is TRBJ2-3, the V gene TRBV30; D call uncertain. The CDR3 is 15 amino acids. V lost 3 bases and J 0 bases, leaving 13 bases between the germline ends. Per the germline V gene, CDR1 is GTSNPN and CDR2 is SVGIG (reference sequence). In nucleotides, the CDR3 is TGTGCCTGGAGGGTCCGGCTAGGCAGCACAGATACGCAGTATTTT. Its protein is CAWRVRLGSTDTQYF.

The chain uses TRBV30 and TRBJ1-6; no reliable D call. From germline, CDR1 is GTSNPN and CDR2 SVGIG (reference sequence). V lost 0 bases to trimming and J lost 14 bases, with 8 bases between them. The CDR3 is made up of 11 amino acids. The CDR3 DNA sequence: TGTGCCTGGAGTGTTATATACACCCTCCACTTT. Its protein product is CAWSVIYTLHF.

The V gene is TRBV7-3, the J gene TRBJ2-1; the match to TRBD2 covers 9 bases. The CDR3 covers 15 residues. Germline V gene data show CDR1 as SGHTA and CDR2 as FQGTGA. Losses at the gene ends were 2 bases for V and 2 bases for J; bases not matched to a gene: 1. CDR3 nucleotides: TGTGCCAGCAGCTTAGCTAGCGGGGCCTACAATGAGCAGTTCTTC. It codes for CASSLASGAYNEQFF.

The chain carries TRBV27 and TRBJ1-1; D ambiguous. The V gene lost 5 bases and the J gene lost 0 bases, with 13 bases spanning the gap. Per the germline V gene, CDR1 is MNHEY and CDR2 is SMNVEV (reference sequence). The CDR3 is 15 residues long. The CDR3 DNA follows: TGTGCCAGCAGTCTCAGACTGAGTATGAACACTGAAGCTTTCTTT. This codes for CASSLRLSMNTEAFF.

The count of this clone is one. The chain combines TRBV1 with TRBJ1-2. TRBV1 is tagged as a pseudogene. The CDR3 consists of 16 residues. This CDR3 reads CTSRVDGVRKTYGYTF. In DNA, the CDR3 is TGCACCAGCAGAGTGGATGGTGTGCGAAAGACCTATGGCTACACCTTC.